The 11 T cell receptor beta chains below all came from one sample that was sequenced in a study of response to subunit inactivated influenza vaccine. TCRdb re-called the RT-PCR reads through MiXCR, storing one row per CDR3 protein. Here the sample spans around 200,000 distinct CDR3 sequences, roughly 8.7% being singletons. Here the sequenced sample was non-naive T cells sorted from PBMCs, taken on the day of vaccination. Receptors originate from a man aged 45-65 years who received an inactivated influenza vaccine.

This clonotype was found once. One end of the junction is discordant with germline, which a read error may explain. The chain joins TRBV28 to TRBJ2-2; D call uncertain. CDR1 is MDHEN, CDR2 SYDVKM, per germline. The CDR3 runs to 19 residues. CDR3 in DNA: TGTGCCATCAGTTTAGTCTTAGTTTGGTCCGGCCCGAACACCGGGGAGCTGTTTTTT. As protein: CAISLVLVWSGPNTGELFF.

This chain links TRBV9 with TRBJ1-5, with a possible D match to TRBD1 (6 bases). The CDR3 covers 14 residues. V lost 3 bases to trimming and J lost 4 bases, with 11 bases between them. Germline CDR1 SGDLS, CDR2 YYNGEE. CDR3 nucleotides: TGTGCCAGCAGCGAGGGGGGTCCAAATCAGCCCCAGCATTTT. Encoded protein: CASSEGGPNQPQHF.

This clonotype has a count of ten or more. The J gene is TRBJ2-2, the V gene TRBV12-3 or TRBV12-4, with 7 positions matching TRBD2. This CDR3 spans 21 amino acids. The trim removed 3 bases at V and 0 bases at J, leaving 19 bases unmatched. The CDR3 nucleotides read TGTGCCAGCAGTTTCCGCTCCCATATGTGGGGGGGGAATGCGAACACCGGGGAGCTGTTTTTT. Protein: CASSFRSHMWGGNANTGELFF.

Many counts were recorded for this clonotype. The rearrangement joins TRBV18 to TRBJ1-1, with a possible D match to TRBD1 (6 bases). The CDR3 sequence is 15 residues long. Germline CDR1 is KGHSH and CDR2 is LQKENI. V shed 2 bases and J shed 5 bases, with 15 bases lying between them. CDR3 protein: CASSPVGGLGTEAFF. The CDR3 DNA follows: TGTGCCAGCTCACCAGTAGGGGGGCTCGGTACTGAAGCTTTCTTT.

The CDR3 is CASTRISPISGTNNVLTF. The DNA for the CDR3 is TGTGCCAGCACCAGGATATCCCCCATCTCCGGGACCAACAACGTCCTGACTTTC. The rearrangement joins TRBV6-1 to TRBJ2-6, with D possibly being TRBD1 or TRBD2 (5 bases each). Germline CDR1 MNHNS, CDR2 SASEGT. This CDR3 contains 18 residues. The V and J ends lost 7 bases and 9 bases respectively, with 28 bases between them.

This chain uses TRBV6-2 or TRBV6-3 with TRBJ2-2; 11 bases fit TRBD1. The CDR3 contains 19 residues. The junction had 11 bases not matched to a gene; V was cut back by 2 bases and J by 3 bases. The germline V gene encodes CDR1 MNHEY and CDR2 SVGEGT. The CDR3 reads CASSYPGTGGFKDTGELFF. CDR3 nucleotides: TGTGCCAGCAGTTACCCCGGGACAGGGGGTTTTAAGGACACCGGGGAGCTGTTTTTT.

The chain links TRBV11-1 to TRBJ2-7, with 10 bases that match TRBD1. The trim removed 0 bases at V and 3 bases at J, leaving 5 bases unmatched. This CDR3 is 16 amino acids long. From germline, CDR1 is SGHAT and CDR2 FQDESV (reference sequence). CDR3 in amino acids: CASSLAWGQGSYEQYF. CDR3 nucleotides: TGTGCCAGCAGCTTAGCCTGGGGACAGGGGAGCTACGAGCAGTACTTC.

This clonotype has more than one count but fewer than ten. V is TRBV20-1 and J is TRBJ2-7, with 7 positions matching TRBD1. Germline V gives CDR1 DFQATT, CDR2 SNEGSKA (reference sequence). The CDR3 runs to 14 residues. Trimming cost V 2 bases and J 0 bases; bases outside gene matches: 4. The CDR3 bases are TGCAGTGCTAGACATAACAGGGGCTCCTACGAGCAGTACTTC. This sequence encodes CSARHNRGSYEQYF.

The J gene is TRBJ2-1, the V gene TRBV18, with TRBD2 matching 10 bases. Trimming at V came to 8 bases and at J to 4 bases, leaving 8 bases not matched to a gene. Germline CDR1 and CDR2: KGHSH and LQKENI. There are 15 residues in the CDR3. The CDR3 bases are TGTGCCAGCACTTTAGCGGGAGGAAATTACAATGAGCAGTTCTTC. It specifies CASTLAGGNYNEQFF.

Here the CDR3 reads CASSLGGGSSGANVLTF. For the CDR3, the DNA is TGTGCCAGCAGTTTGGGGGGAGGGAGCTCTGGGGCCAACGTCCTGACTTTC. V and J are TRBV12-3 or TRBV12-4 and TRBJ2-6; 7 nucleotides align to TRBD2. This CDR3 comprises 17 residues. V gave up 3 bases and J gave up 0 bases; unmatched junction bases: 5.

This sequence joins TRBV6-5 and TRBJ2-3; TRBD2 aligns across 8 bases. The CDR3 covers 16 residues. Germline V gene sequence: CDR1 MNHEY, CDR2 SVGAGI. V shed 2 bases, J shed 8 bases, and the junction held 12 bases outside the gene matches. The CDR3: CASSYTNSGKGATQYF. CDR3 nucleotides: TGTGCCAGCAGTTACACAAATAGCGGGAAGGGAGCTACGCAGTATTTT.